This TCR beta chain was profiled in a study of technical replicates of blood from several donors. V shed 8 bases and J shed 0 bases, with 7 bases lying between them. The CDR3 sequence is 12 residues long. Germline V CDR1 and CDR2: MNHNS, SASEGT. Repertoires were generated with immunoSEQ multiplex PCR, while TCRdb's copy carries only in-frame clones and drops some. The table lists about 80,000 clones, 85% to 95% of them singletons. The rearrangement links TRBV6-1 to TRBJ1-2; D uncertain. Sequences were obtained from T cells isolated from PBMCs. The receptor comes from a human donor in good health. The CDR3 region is CASSQANYGYTF. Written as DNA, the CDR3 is TGTGCCAGCTCCCAGGCTAACTATGGCTACACCTTC.